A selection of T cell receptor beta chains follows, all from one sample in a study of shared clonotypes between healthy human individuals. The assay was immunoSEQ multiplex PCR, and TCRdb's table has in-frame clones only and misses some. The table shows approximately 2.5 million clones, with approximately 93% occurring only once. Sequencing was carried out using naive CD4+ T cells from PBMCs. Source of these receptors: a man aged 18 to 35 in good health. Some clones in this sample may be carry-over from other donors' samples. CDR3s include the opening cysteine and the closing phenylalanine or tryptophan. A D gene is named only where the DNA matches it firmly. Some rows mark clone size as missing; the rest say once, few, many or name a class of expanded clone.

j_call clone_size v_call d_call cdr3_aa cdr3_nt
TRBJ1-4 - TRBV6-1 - CASSEGGIGEKLFF TGTGCCAGCAGTGAAGGGGGGATTGGGGAAAAACTGTTTTTT
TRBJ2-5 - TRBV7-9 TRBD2 CASRSLAGPTQETQYF TGTGCCAGCAGATCACTAGCGGGACCAACCCAAGAGACCCAGTACTTC
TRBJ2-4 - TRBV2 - CASWGAPRDKNIQYF TGTGCCAGCTGGGGGGCCCCTAGGGACAAAAACATTCAGTACTTC
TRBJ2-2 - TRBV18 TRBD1 CASSPRLTTGPNTGELFF TGTGCCAGCTCACCTCGACTGACGACAGGGCCGAACACCGGGGAGCTGTTTTTT
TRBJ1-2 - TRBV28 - CASSFWDKTGSYTF TGTGCCAGCAGTTTCTGGGACAAAACAGGGAGCTACACCTTC
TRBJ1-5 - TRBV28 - CASSPLMDGNQPQHF TGTGCCAGCAGTCCATTAATGGACGGAAATCAGCCCCAGCATTTT
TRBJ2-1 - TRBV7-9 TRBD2 CASSSYGTSGRNSYNEQFF TGTGCCAGCAGCTCATACGGGACTAGCGGGAGGAACTCCTACAATGAGCAGTTCTTC
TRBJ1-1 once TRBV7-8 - CASSETGSGTEAFF TGTGCCAGCAGCGAAACAGGGTCCGGCACTGAAGCTTTCTTT
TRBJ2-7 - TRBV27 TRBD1 CASRQGASYEQYF TGTGCCAGCAGACAGGGGGCAAGCTACGAGCAGTACTTC
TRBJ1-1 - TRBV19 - CASKFGRENTEAFF TGTGCCAGTAAATTTGGGAGGGAGAACACTGAAGCTTTCTTT
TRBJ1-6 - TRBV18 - CASSRTDANSPLHF TGTGCCAGCTCACGGACAGACGCCAATTCACCCCTCCACTTT
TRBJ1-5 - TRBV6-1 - CASSEQPQHF TGTGCCAGCAGCGAACAGCCCCAGCATTTT
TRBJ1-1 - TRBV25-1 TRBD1 CASSPIAGRDRNTEAFF TGTGCCAGCAGTCCAATCGCGGGGAGGGACAGGAACACTGAAGCTTTCTTT
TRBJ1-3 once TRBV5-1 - CASSYVSSYWSGSSGNTIYF TGCGCCAGCAGCTATGTGTCGTCATATTGGAGCGGCAGCTCTGGAAACACCATATATTTT
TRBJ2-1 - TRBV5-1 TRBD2 CASSLREGSYNEQFF TGCGCCAGCAGCTTGCGGGAGGGCTCCTACAATGAGCAGTTCTTC
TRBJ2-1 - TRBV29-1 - CSVGRAGYNEQFF TGCAGCGTTGGGAGGGCGGGGTACAATGAGCAGTTCTTC
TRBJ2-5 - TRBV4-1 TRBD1 CASSPKGAPAETQYF TGCGCCAGCAGCCCCAAGGGGGCCCCCGCCGAGACCCAGTACTTC
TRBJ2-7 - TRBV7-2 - CASSLTRSYEQYF TGTGCCAGCAGCCTAACTAGGTCCTACGAGCAGTACTTC
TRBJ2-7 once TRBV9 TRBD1 CASSVGTGGPYEQYF TGTGCCAGCAGCGTTGGGACAGGGGGCCCCTACGAGCAGTACTTC
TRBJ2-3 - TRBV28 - CASSLMRRISTDTQYF TGTGCCAGCAGTTTAATGCGACGGATTAGCACAGATACGCAGTATTTT
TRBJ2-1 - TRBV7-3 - CASSRAGPYNEQFF TGTGCCAGCAGCCGCGCAGGGCCCTACAATGAGCAGTTCTTC
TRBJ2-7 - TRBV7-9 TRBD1 CASSPGQGSTGLEQYF TGTGCCAGCAGCCCTGGACAGGGCTCTACGGGGCTAGAGCAGTACTTC
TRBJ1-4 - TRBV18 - CASSWDYSEEKLFF TGTGCCAGCTCGTGGGACTACAGCGAGGAAAAACTGTTTTTT
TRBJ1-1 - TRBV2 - CASSDRRGVNTEAFF TGTGCCAGCAGTGATCGTAGAGGGGTGAACACTGAAGCTTTCTTT
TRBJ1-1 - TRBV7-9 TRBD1 CASSAQDRINTEAFF TGTGCCAGCAGCGCCCAGGACAGGATAAACACTGAAGCTTTCTTT
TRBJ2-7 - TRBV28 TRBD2 CASSFELAGAYEQYF TGTGCCAGCAGTTTTGAACTAGCGGGAGCCTACGAGCAGTACTTC
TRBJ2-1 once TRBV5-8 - CASSNYNEQFF TGTGCCAGCAGTAATTACAATGAGCAGTTCTTC
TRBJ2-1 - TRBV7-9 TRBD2 CASSSREVLLF TGTGCCAGCAGCTCCCGGGAGGTATTACTCTTC
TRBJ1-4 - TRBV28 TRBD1 CASSLLPWQGATNEKLFF TGTGCCAGCAGTCTCCTCCCTTGGCAGGGGGCAACTAATGAAAAACTGTTTTTT
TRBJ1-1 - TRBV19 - CASSITRDRWSRRTEAFF TGTGCCAGTAGTATCACCCGGGACCGCTGGAGCCGGCGTACTGAAGCTTTCTTT